This T cell receptor (beta chain) originates from a study of cytomegalovirus exposure and HLA in healthy donors. V was pared by 3 bases and J by 5 bases, with 8 bases between. This CDR3 is built from 12 residues. CDR1 SEHNR and CDR2 FQNEAQ come from the germline V gene (reference sequence). This clone was seen only a few times. Its antigen is currently unknown. PCR primers comprised 60 Vbeta and 13 Jbeta primers. The authors' processing: Tens of millions of unique TCR beta chains, 10 million to 14 million shared, were counted in a later analysis. Sequenced by immunoSEQ multiplex PCR; TCRdb stores in-frame clones only, minus some. Clonal size and the V and J genes are those of that table, whereas D and trimming came from the DNA. Of 60,000 or so clones listed, 60% to 85% are singletons. Broader study findings: When analyzed later, a missense DCLRE1C variant was found to be linked to TCR beta V- and J-gene trimming. In a later analysis, common viral pathogens appeared linked to several of the most significant clusters.

This clonotype originated in a middle-aged woman in good health and CMV-seropositive. Sequencing was carried out using PBMCs. The rearrangement uses TRBV7-9 and TRBJ2-7, with D perhaps TRBD1 (5 bases). CDR3 DNA: TGTGCCAGCAGCTTTGAGGACAACGAGCAGTACTTC. Encoded protein: CASSFEDNEQYF.